Each of the 10 T cell receptor beta chains below was sequenced from the same sample in a study of beta chain features in type 1 diabetes. Every bit of the isolated RNA underwent reverse transcription, so sequencing read expressed TCRB transcripts. TCRdb's copy holds only in-frame clones and misses some; the assay was immunoSEQ multiplex PCR. The sample lists some 160,000 clones, approximately 8.8% occurring once. Study-wide results and caveats: TCRB CDR3s were moderately but significantly shorter in Type 1 diabetes patients in all four CD4+ subsets.

The antigens of these receptors remain unknown. The material sequenced was central memory CD4+ T cells from blood. The receptors were gathered from a woman aged 25 to 39 with type 1 diabetes.

The V call is TRBV18, the J call TRBJ2-7; 9 nucleotides match TRBD1. In germline, CDR1 is KGHSH, CDR2 LQKENI. The length of the CDR3 is 15 residues. Trimming removed 4 bases from V and 2 bases from J; junction bases left unmatched: 6. For the CDR3, the DNA is TGTGCCAGCTCACTTGGACAGGGGATGACCTACGAGCAGTACTTC. Translated, it gives CASSLGQGMTYEQYF. Drawing the rest from reference TRBV18 and TRBJ2-7, the complete variable domain is NAGVMQNPRHLVRRRGQEARLRCSPMKGHSHVYWYRQLPEEGLKFMVYLQKENIIDESGMPKERFSAEFPKEGPSILRIQQVVRGDSAAYFCASSLGQGMTYEQYFGPGTRLTVT.

In this sample, this clone turned up a few times. This rearrangement joins TRBV29-1 to TRBJ2-5; 12 nucleotides agree with TRBD1. TRBJ2-7 matches the DNA end more closely, so the J call is doubtful. Germline loops: CDR1 SQVTM, CDR2 ANQGSEA. The CDR3 covers 15 residues. CDR3 DNA sequence: TGCAGCGTTGTTGGGACAGGGGGCGGTTCCTACGAGCAGTACTTC. Translation: CSVVGTGGGSYEQYF.

There are a few counts of this clone. The chain is built from TRBV7-9 and TRBJ1-5; tentatively, D is TRBD1 (6 bases). The CDR3 length is 15 residues. The V gene lost 2 bases and the J gene lost 5 bases, with 13 bases spanning the gap. Germline lookup yields CDR1 SEHNR and CDR2 FQNEAQ (reference sequence). The CDR3 sequence is CASSLFSGADQPQHF. The CDR3 DNA reads TGTGCCAGCAGCTTATTTTCAGGGGCCGATCAGCCCCAGCATTTT.

The J gene is TRBJ1-1, the V gene TRBV18; D remains unclear. This CDR3 contains 16 residues. Germline loops: CDR1 KGHSH, CDR2 LQKENI. V shed 0 bases and J shed 4 bases, with 15 bases lying between them. As DNA, the CDR3 is TGTGCCAGCTCACCACCGGGGAGTTTGGGGAGCACTGAAGCTTTCTTT. Its translation is CASSPPGSLGSTEAFF.

J is TRBJ1-2 and V is TRBV18; D not resolved. There are 13 residues in the CDR3. CDR1 KGHSH and CDR2 LQKENI come from the germline V gene. The V gene lost 2 bases and the J gene lost 4 bases, with 8 bases spanning the gap. The CDR3 DNA follows: TGTGCCAGCTCACCAGCCAGAACCTATGGCTACACCTTC. Translated: CASSPARTYGYTF.

This rearrangement joins TRBV6-4 to TRBJ1-1; D is unclear. Trimming cost V 2 bases and J 1 base, with 8 bases left between them. Germline V gives CDR1 MRHNA, CDR2 SNTAGT. This CDR3 has 14 residues. The CDR3 reads CASSDHAGNTEAFF. DNA of the CDR3: TGTGCCAGCAGTGACCACGCGGGGAACACTGAAGCTTTCTTT.

The chain links TRBV5-1 to TRBJ2-3; possible D gene TRBD2, 5 bases. V was clipped by 5 bases and J by 2 bases, with 9 bases between them. CDR1 SGHRS and CDR2 YFSETQ come from the germline V gene. The CDR3 is 13 amino acids. The CDR3 DNA follows: TGCGCCAGCAGTGTCGGGGTCACAGATACGCAGTATTTT. Amino acid sequence: CASSVGVTDTQYF.

In DNA form, the CDR3 reads TGTGCCAGCAGTTACTTACGGGCTTTCTTT. Protein: CASSYLRAFF. The chain recombines TRBV28 with TRBJ1-1, with D uncertain. V lost 4 bases to trimming and J lost 11 bases, with 8 bases between them. The length of the CDR3 is 10 residues. Per the germline V gene, CDR1 is MDHEN and CDR2 is SYDVKM.

The table lists this clone with a few counts. The J gene is TRBJ2-2, the V gene TRBV6-5, with D perhaps matching TRBD2 (6 bases). The CDR3 consists of 12 residues. Per the germline V gene, CDR1 is MNHEY and CDR2 is SVGAGI. Trimming shortened V by 5 bases and J by 9 bases, and 10 bases separated the two germline ends. The CDR3 nucleotides read TGTGCCAGCAGTAATAGCGGACGGGAGCTGTTTTTT. Translating it yields CASSNSGRELFF.

This clone was observed a few times. In DNA form, the CDR3 reads TGTGCCAGCAGATCCTTTAGCACAGATACGCAGTATTTT. Amino acids: CASRSFSTDTQYF. The chain is built from TRBV25-1 and TRBJ2-3; no firm D call. Germline CDR1 MGHDK, CDR2 SYGVNS. The CDR3 has 13 residues. The V and J ends lost 6 bases and 0 bases respectively, with 7 bases between them.